This T cell receptor beta chain derives from a study of cytomegalovirus exposure and HLA in healthy donors. Study outcomes and limitations: TCR clusters originating in the first cohort tended to co-occur in the 120 validation repertoires, according to a later analysis.

Profiled with immunoSEQ multiplex PCR; TCRdb holds only in-frame clones, not every one. The sample consists of under 200,000 clones, roughly 90% of them appearing once. The sample holds a few counts of this clone. Its matching antigen is unknown. Germline V lookup: CDR1 SGHDN, CDR2 FVKESK. CDR3 length equals 13 residues. V gave up 4 bases and J gave up 2 bases, with 8 bases separating them. This sequence joins TRBV14 and TRBJ2-5; D not resolved. The sequenced sample consisted of PBMCs. The sequence came from a woman aged 18 to 35 in good health and CMV-seronegative. CDR3 sequence reads: CASSPQIQETQYF. The CDR3 DNA is TGTGCCAGCAGCCCTCAGATACAAGAGACCCAGTACTTC.